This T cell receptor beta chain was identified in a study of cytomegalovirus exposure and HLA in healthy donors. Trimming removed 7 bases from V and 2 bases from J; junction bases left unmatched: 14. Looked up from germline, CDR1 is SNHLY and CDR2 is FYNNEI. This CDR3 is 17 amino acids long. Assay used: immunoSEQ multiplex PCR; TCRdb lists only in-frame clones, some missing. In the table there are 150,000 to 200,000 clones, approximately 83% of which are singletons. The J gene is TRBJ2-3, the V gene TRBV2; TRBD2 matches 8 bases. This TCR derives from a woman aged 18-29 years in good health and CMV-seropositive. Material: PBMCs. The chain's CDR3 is CASKAGPGLESTDTQYF. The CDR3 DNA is TGTGCCAGCAAAGCGGGACCGGGACTAGAGTCCACAGATACGCAGTATTTT.